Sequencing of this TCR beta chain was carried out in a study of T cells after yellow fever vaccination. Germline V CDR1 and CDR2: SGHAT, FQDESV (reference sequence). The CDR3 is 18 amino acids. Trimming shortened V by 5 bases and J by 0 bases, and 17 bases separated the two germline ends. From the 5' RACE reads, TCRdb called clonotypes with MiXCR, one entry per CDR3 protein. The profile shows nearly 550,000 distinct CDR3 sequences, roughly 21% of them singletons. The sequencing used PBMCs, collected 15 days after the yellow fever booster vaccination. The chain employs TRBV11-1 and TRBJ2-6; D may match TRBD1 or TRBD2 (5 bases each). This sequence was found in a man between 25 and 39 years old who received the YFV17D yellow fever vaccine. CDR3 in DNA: TGTGCCAGCAGCGCCGGGGACCGATATTTCTCTGGGGCCAACGTCCTGACTTTC. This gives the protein CASSAGDRYFSGANVLTF.